The clone carrying this T cell receptor beta chain has just one count. This entry belongs to a study of blood T cell repertoires in COVID-19. Study-level information: The analysed material was cDNA or gDNA that came from T cells, B-cell-depleted T cells, or PBMCs.

Germline assignment: CDR1 SEHNR and CDR2 FQNEAQ (reference sequence). The V end lost 5 bases, the J end lost 4 bases, and 11 bases lay between the germline ends. The CDR3 contains 13 residues. Enrolled through a virtual design, the participants were between about 18 and 100 years of age and came from about two dozen US areas. Participants were placed into cohorts based on the clinical history they reported. Assay: immunoSEQ multiplex PCR; the TCRdb copy retains only in-frame clones and omits some. Seen here are about 320,000 clones, 87% observed once, and the top ten hold approximately 9%. Sequencing was done on a sample of PBMCs or T cells enriched from blood (not recorded which). The TCR was taken from a young woman who had recovered from COVID-19. The chain has TRBV7-9 and TRBJ1-2; no clear D. For the CDR3, the DNA is TGTGCCAGCAGCGATAGACTGAGCTATGGCTACACCTTC. It specifies CASSDRLSYGYTF.